The T cell receptor (beta chain) described here comes from a study of T cell responses to AZD1222 COVID-19 vaccine. As to this clone: Other DNA sequences in the same sample also yield this CDR3.

The protocol was immunoSEQ multiplex PCR, while the TCRdb copy is restricted to in-frame clones and leaves out a portion. The sample includes over 100,000 clones, roughly 90% of them seen just once. CDR1 is KGHDR and CDR2 is SFDVKD in the germline V gene. The CDR3 runs to 12 residues. Between the trimmed V and J ends, which lost 3 bases and 2 bases, there was a span of 1 base. The sequenced sample was peripheral blood, obtained 28 days after the second AZD1222 dose. The sequence came from an adult who received the AZD1222 COVID-19 vaccine. The chain is built from TRBV24-1 and TRBJ1-5, with D unclear. CDR3 residues: CATSDGNQPQHF. In DNA, the CDR3 is TGTGCCACCAGTGATGGCAATCAGCCCCAGCATTTT.